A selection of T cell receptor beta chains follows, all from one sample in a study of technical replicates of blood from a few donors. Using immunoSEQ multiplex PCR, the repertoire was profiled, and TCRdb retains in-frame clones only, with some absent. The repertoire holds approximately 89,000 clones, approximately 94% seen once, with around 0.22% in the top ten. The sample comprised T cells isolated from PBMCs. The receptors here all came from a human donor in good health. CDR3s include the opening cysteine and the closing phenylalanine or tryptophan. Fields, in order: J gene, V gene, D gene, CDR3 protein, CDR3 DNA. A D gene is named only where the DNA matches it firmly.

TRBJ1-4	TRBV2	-	CASSLGEKGGKLFF	TGTGCCAGCAGCTTAGGGGAGAAAGGGGGAAAACTGTTTTTT
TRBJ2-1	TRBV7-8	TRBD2	CASIPRRGDFNEQFF	TGTGCCAGCATCCCCCGGCGGGGGGACTTCAATGAGCAGTTCTTC
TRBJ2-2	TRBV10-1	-	CASPPSLAPNTGELFF	TGCGCCAGCCCTCCCAGTCTTGCCCCAAACACCGGGGAGCTGTTTTTT
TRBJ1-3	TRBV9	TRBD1	CASSTGQADTIYF	TGTGCCAGCAGTACGGGACAGGCGGACACCATATATTTT
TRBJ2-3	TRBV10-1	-	CASRAGTTDTQYF	TGCGCCAGCAGAGCCGGGACAACAGATACGCAGTATTTT
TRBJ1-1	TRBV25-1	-	CASSESSRPNTEAFF	TGTGCCAGCAGTGAATCCTCCAGGCCGAACACTGAAGCTTTCTTT
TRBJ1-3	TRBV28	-	CASSFGEVPDTIYF	TGTGCCAGCAGTTTCGGAGAAGTCCCCGACACCATATATTTT
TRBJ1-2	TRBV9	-	CASSPGVGSNYGYTF	TGTGCCAGCAGCCCCGGAGTAGGTAGCAACTATGGCTACACCTTC
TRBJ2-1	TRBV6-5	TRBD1	CASSFTGGEQFF	TGTGCCAGCAGTTTTACAGGGGGCGAGCAGTTCTTC
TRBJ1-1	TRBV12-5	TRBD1	CASGLARTGQNTEAFF	TGTGCTAGTGGTTTGGCCAGGACAGGACAGAACACTGAAGCTTTCTTT
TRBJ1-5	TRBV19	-	CASRDKRISAQHF	TGTGCCAGTAGGGACAAAAGAATCAGCGCCCAGCATTTT
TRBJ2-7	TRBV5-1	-	CASREQSYEQYF	TGCGCCAGCCGGGAGCAGTCCTACGAGCAGTACTTC
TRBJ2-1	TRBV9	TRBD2	CASRPGLAGDEQFF	TGTGCCAGCAGACCGGGACTAGCGGGAGATGAGCAGTTCTTC
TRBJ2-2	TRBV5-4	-	CASSTGTSNTGELFF	TGTGCCAGCAGCACGGGGACATCGAACACCGGGGAGCTGTTTTTT
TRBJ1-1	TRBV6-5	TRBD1	CASSLDRGHEAFF	TGTGCCAGCAGCTTAGACAGGGGGCACGAAGCTTTCTTT
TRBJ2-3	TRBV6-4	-	CANPWSADTQYF	TGTGCCAACCCATGGAGCGCAGATACGCAGTATTTT
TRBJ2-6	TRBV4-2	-	CASSQGSSGANVLTF	TGTGCCAGCAGCCAAGGCAGCTCTGGGGCCAACGTCCTGACTTTC